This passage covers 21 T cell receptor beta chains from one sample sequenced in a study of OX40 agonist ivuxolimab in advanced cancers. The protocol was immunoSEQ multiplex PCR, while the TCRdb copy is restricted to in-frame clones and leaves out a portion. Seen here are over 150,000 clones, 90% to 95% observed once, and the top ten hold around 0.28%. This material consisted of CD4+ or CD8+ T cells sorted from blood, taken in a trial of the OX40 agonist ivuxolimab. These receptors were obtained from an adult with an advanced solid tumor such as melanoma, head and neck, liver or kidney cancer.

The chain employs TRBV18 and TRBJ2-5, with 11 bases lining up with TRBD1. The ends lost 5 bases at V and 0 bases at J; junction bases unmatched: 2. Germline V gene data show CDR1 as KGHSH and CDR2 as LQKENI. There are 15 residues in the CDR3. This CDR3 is CASSLGQGDQETQYF. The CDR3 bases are TGTGCCAGCTCATTGGGACAGGGGGACCAAGAGACCCAGTACTTC.

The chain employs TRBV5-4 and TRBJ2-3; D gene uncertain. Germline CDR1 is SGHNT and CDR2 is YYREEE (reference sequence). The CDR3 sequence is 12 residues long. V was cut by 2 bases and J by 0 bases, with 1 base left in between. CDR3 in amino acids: CASSFSTDTQYF. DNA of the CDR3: TGTGCCAGCAGCTTTAGCACAGATACGCAGTATTTT.

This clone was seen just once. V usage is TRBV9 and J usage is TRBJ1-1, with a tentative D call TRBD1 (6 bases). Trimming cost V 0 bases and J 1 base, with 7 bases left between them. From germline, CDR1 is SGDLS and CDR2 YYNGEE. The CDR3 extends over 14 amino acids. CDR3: CASSVGGPNTEAFF. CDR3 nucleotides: TGTGCCAGCAGCGTAGGGGGGCCGAACACTGAAGCTTTCTTT.

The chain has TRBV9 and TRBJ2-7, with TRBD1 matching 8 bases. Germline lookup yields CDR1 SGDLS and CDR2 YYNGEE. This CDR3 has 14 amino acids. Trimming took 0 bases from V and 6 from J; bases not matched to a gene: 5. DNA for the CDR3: TGTGCCAGCAGCGTAGGGGACAGGCTGCCCGAGCAGTACTTC. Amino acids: CASSVGDRLPEQYF.

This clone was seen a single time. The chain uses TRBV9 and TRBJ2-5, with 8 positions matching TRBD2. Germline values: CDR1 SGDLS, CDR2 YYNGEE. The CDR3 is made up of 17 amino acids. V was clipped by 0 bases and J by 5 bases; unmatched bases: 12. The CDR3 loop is CASSVAGERGPRETQYF. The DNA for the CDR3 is TGTGCCAGCAGCGTAGCAGGGGAGCGGGGGCCCAGGGAGACCCAGTACTTC.

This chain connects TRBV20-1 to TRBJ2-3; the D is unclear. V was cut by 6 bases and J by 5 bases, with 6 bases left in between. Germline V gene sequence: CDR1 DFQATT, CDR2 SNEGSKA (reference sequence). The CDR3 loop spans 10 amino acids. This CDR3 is CSAFRDTQYF. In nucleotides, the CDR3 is TGCAGTGCATTCCGAGATACGCAGTATTTT.

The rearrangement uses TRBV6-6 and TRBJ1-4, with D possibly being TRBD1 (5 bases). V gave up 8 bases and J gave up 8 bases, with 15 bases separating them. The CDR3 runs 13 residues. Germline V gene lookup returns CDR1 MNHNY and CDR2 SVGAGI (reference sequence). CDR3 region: CASPTQGGEKLFF. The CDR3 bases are TGTGCCAGCCCAACCCAGGGAGGCGAAAAACTGTTTTTT.

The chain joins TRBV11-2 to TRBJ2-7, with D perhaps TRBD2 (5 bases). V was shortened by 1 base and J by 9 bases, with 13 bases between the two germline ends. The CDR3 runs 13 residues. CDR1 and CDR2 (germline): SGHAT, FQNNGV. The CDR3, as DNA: TGTGCCAGCAGCTTAGGGTCGGGAAGTAGGCAGTACTTC. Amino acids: CASSLGSGSRQYF.

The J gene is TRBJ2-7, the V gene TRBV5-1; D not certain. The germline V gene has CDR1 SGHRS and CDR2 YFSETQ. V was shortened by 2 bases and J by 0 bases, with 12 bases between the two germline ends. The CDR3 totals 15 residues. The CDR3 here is CASSLGLSSSYEQYF. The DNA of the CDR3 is TGCGCCAGCAGCTTAGGGCTGTCGAGCTCCTACGAGCAGTACTTC.

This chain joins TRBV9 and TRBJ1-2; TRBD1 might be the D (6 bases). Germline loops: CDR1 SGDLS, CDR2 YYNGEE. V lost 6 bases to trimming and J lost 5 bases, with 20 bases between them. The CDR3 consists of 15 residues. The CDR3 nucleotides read TGTGCCAGCAAACGCTCGATGGACAGCTTTTATGGCTACACCTTC. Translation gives CASKRSMDSFYGYTF.

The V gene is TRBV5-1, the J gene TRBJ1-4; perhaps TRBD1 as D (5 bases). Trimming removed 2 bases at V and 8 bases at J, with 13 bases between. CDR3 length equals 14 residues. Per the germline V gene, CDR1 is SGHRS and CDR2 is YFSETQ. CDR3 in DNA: TGCGCCAGCAGCTTTCAGGGTAGTGGGGAAAAACTGTTTTTT. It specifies CASSFQGSGEKLFF.

The CDR3 coding sequence is TGTGCCAGCAGTGATCCCCCCAGGGACCGGTATTGGCCCCAGCATTTT. Translated: CASSDPPRDRYWPQHF. This rearrangement joins TRBV6-1 to TRBJ1-5; perhaps TRBD1 as D (5 bases). Trimming stripped 3 bases from V and 9 bases from J, with 21 bases between. The CDR3 runs to 16 residues. Looked up from germline, CDR1 is MNHNS and CDR2 is SASEGT.

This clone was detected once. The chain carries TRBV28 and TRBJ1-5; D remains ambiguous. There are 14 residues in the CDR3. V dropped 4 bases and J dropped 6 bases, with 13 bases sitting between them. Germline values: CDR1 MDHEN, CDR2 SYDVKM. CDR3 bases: TGTGCCAGCAGTTCCACTAGGGAGGTTCAGCCCCAGCATTTT. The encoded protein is CASSSTREVQPQHF.

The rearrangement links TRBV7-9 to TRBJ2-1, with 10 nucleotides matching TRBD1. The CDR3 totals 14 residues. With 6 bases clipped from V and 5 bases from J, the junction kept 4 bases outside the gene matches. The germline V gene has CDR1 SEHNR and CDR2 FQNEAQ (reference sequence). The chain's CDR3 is CASRRTGGNNEQFF. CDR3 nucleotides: TGTGCCAGCAGGCGGACAGGGGGGAACAATGAGCAGTTCTTC.

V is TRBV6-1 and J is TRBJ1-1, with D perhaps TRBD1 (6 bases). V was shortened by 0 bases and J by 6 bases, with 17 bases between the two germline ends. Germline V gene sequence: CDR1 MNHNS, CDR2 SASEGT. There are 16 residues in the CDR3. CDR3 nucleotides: TGTGCCAGCAGTGAAGCCCCGACAGGTTATGGGGCTGAAGCTTTCTTT. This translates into CASSEAPTGYGAEAFF.

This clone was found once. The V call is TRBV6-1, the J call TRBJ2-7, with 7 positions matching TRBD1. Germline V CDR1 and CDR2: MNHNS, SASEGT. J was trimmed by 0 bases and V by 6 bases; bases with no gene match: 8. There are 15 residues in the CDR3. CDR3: CASSDRQGVSYEQYF. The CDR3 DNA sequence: TGTGCCAGCAGCGATAGACAGGGTGTCTCCTACGAGCAGTACTTC.

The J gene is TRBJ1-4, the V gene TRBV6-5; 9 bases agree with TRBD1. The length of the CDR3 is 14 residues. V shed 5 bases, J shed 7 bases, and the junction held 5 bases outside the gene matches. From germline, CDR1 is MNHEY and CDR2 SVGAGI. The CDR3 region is CASSQRQGGEKLFF. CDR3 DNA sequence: TGTGCCAGCAGTCAAAGACAGGGGGGTGAAAAACTGTTTTTT.

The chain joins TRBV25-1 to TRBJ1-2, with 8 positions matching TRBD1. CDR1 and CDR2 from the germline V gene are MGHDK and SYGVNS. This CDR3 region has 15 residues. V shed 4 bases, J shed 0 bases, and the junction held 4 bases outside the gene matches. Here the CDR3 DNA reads TGTGCCAGCAGTGCGATACAGGGGGCTAACTATGGCTACACCTTC. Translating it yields CASSAIQGANYGYTF.

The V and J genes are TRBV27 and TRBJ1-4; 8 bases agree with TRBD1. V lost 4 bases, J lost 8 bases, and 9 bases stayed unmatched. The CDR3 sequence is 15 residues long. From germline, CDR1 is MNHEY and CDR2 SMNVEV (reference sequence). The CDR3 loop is CASSSIGAGGEKLFF. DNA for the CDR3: TGTGCCAGCAGTTCCATAGGGGCAGGGGGCGAAAAACTGTTTTTT.

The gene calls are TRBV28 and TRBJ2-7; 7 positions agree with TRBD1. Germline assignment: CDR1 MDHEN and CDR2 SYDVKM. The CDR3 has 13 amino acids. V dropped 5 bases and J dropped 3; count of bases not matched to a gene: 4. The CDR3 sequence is CASSRDSRYEQYF. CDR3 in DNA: TGTGCCAGCAGTCGGGACAGCCGCTACGAGCAGTACTTC.

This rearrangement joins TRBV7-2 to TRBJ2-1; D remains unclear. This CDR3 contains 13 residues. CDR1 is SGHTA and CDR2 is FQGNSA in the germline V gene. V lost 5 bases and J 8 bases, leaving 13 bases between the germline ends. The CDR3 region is CASSARTGHEQFF. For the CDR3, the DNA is TGTGCCAGCAGCGCACGGACGGGTCATGAGCAGTTCTTC. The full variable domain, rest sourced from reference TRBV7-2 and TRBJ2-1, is GAGVSQSPSNKVTEKGKDVELRCDPISGHTALYWYRQSLGQGLEFLIYFQGNSAPDKSGLPSDRFSAERTGGSVSTLTIQRTQQEDSAVYLCASSARTGHEQFFGPGTRLTVL.